Below, one TCR beta chain is given with its context. Its antigen is undetermined. Sequencing was performed with immunoSEQ multiplex PCR; in TCRdb, only in-frame clones are kept and a portion is missing. The table shows about 19,000 clones, with about 76% occurring only once. This entry belongs to a study of OX40 agonist ivuxolimab in advanced cancers. The germline CDR1 and CDR2 sequences are SQVTM and ANQGSEA. The CDR3 runs 14 residues. V shed 7 bases, J shed 4 bases, and the junction held 12 bases outside the gene matches. Study outcomes and limitations: Researchers report that CD8+ T cells had, on average, more expanded clones than CD4+.

The sample consisted of CD4+ or CD8+ T cells sorted from blood, taken in a trial of the OX40 agonist ivuxolimab. This chain connects TRBV29-1 to TRBJ1-1; TRBD1 matches at 7 bases. This TCR derives from an adult with an advanced solid tumor such as melanoma, head and neck, liver or kidney cancer. CDR3 nucleotides: TGCAGCGCTCGGGGCCCAGGGGGGACCACTGAAGCTTTCTTT. It encodes CSARGPGGTTEAFF.